Below, 32 T cell receptor beta chains from the same sample are listed, as sequenced in a study of blood T cell repertoires in COVID-19. Measured with immunoSEQ multiplex PCR; TCRdb has only the in-frame clones, and not every one. The table lists tens of thousands of clones, 90% of them singletons. The sequenced sample consisted of peripheral blood. The receptors were gathered from a middle-aged man with COVID-19, enrolled during active disease.

This chain connects TRBV13 to TRBJ1-1, with 9 positions matching TRBD1. This CDR3 is 14 amino acids long. From germline, CDR1 is PRHDT and CDR2 FYEKMQ (reference sequence). The trim removed 4 bases at V and 5 bases at J, leaving 5 bases unmatched. Written as DNA, the CDR3 is TGTGCCAGCAGCTCGGGACAGGGATGGACTGAAGCTTTCTTT. Amino acid sequence: CASSSGQGWTEAFF.

This clone was counted between two and nine times. The genes are TRBV7-9 and TRBJ2-7, with D tentatively TRBD1 (6 bases). V was trimmed by 5 bases and J by 2 bases, leaving 16 bases between them. Per the germline V gene, CDR1 is SEHNR and CDR2 is FQNEAQ (reference sequence). The CDR3 covers 15 residues. The CDR3 DNA reads as TGTGCCAGCAGCCGCCTCGGGGACAAGACCTACGAGCAGTACTTC. Translating gives CASSRLGDKTYEQYF.

This chain links TRBV12-5 with TRBJ2-5; D unclear. Per germline, CDR1 LGHNT and CDR2 FRNRAP. The CDR3 runs 13 residues. V gave up 7 bases and J gave up 2 bases, with 11 bases separating them. CDR3 sequence: CASAPPTQETQYF. For the CDR3, the DNA is TGTGCTAGTGCCCCCCCGACACAAGAGACCCAGTACTTC.

This chain uses TRBV5-1 with TRBJ2-7; D perhaps matches TRBD2 (6 bases). The CDR3 length is 15 residues. Germline CDR1 and CDR2: SGHRS and YFSETQ. V was cut by 1 base and J by 5 bases, with 16 bases left in between. The CDR3 DNA reads TGCGCCAGCAGCTTGAGGGCTAGCGTAGGTAACGAGCAGTACTTC. Amino acid sequence: CASSLRASVGNEQYF.

The chain couples TRBV19 to TRBJ2-7; D may be TRBD2 (6 bases). CDR1 is LNHDA and CDR2 is SQIVND in the germline V gene (reference sequence). The V end lost 6 bases, the J end lost 2 bases, and 17 bases lay between the germline ends. The CDR3 spans 15 residues. The CDR3 nucleotides read TGTGCCAGTAGCTCGGGACTCACCGGGACCTACGAGCAGTACTTC. Translating it yields CASSSGLTGTYEQYF.

The CDR3 nucleotides read TGTGCCAGCAGTTTATTAGGGGGAGGACTAGCGGGGATACACTACGAGCAGTACTTC. The encoded protein is CASSLLGGGLAGIHYEQYF. This chain joins TRBV28 and TRBJ2-7, with 12 bases identical to TRBD2. Germline values: CDR1 MDHEN, CDR2 SYDVKM. This CDR3 has 19 amino acids. V gave up 1 base and J gave up 3 bases; unmatched junction bases: 13.

V gene TRBV2 combines with J gene TRBJ1-1; D is ambiguous. Trimming pared 4 bases from V and 1 base from J, leaving 10 bases between. Germline assignment: CDR1 SNHLY and CDR2 FYNNEI. The CDR3 is 14 amino acids. The CDR3 sequence is CASSGGRPNTEAFF. CDR3 coding DNA: TGTGCCAGCAGTGGAGGGAGGCCGAACACTGAAGCTTTCTTT.

J is TRBJ1-5 and V is TRBV5-1, with 8 bases that match TRBD1. The J segment lost 6 bases and the V segment lost 4 bases, leaving 6 bases of the junction unmatched. This CDR3 is 14 amino acids long. Per germline, CDR1 SGHRS and CDR2 YFSETQ. CDR3 sequence: CASSETTGAQPQHF. CDR3 sequence (DNA): TGCGCCAGCAGCGAGACGACAGGGGCTCAGCCCCAGCATTTT. The whole variable domain, remainder taken from reference TRBV5-1 and TRBJ1-5, is KAGVTQTPRYLIKTRGQQVTLSCSPISGHRSVSWYQQTPGQGLQFLFEYFSETQRNKGNFPGRFSGRQFSNSRSEMNVSTLELGDSALYLCASSETTGAQPQHFGDGTRLSIL.

The chain couples TRBV6-1 to TRBJ2-1; TRBD2 might be the D (6 bases). The CDR3 has 16 residues. V dropped 2 bases and J dropped 7 bases, with 18 bases sitting between them. Looked up from germline, CDR1 is MNHNS and CDR2 is SASEGT. CDR3: CASSEFLAPFENEQFF. CDR3 nucleotides: TGTGCCAGCAGTGAATTCCTAGCGCCCTTCGAGAATGAGCAGTTCTTC.

The V and J genes are TRBV15 and TRBJ2-7; 10 bases are shared with TRBD1. The germline gives CDR1 LNHNV, CDR2 YYDKDF (reference sequence). CDR3 length: 15 amino acids. With 2 bases clipped from V and 5 bases from J, the junction kept 6 bases outside the gene matches. CDR3 in amino acids: CATSRLTGGLHEQYF. CDR3 bases: TGTGCCACCAGCAGATTGACAGGGGGCCTCCACGAGCAGTACTTC. Drawing the rest from reference TRBV15 and TRBJ2-7, the complete variable domain is DAMVIQNPRYQVTQFGKPVTLSCSQTLNHNVMYWYQQKSSQAPKLLFHYYDKDFNNEADTPDNFQSRRPNTSFCFLDIRSPGLGDTAMYLCATSRLTGGLHEQYFGPGTRLTVT.

This chain connects TRBV6-6 to TRBJ2-1, with D maybe TRBD2 (6 bases). V lost 2 bases and J lost 5, with 16 bases in between. Germline-derived CDR1 and CDR2 are MNHNY and SVGAGI (reference sequence). The CDR3 has 16 amino acids. CDR3 sequence (DNA): TGTGCCAGCAGTTACCCCCGCACGGGAGTGGACAATGAGCAGTTCTTC. This translates into CASSYPRTGVDNEQFF.

The V and J genes are TRBV5-4 and TRBJ1-1; TRBD1 matches 7 bases. This CDR3 is 15 amino acids long. The germline gives CDR1 SGHNT, CDR2 YYREEE (reference sequence). With V trimmed by 4 bases and J by 4 bases, 10 bases remained unmatched. The CDR3 here is CASSIRGGAGTEAFF. The CDR3 DNA sequence: TGTGCCAGCAGCATTAGAGGGGGCGCGGGCACTGAAGCTTTCTTT.

CDR3 sequence reads: CASRVGAADTQYF. The CDR3 bases are TGTGCCAGTAGAGTAGGGGCGGCAGATACGCAGTATTTT. The rearrangement links TRBV19 to TRBJ2-3, with D possibly TRBD1 on 5 matching bases. V was clipped by 6 bases and J by 4 bases, with 11 bases between them. This CDR3 has 13 residues. The germline gives CDR1 LNHDA, CDR2 SQIVND (reference sequence).

Written as DNA, the CDR3 is TGTGCCAGCAGCCCGGGGGGCAGGCTGTCAGATACGCAGTATTTT. This gives the protein CASSPGGRLSDTQYF. This sequence joins TRBV5-4 and TRBJ2-3; TRBD2 might be the D (7 bases). CDR3 size: 15 residues. Trimming stripped 4 bases from V and 4 bases from J, with 16 bases between. Germline CDR1 is SGHNT and CDR2 is YYREEE (reference sequence).

The chain recombines TRBV18 with TRBJ2-7, with D possibly being TRBD2 (6 bases). V gave up 3 bases and J gave up 4 bases, with 10 bases separating them. Germline V gene data show CDR1 as KGHSH and CDR2 as LQKENI. This CDR3 comprises 13 residues. The CDR3 bases are TGTGCCAGCTCACCCGGGAGCGATTACGAGCAGTACTTC. Amino acids: CASSPGSDYEQYF. Complete variable domain (other parts from reference TRBV18 and TRBJ2-7): NAGVMQNPRHLVRRRGQEARLRCSPMKGHSHVYWYRQLPEEGLKFMVYLQKENIIDESGMPKERFSAEFPKEGPSILRIQQVVRGDSAAYFCASSPGSDYEQYFGPGTRLTVT.

The chain has TRBV12-3 or TRBV12-4 and TRBJ2-3; D may be TRBD1 (7 bases). The CDR3 sequence is 13 residues long. Deletions cut 6 bases from V and 6 bases from J, with 13 bases between. The CDR3 is CASRQGRWDTQYF. CDR3 coding DNA: TGTGCCAGCAGACAGGGGAGGTGGGATACGCAGTATTTT.

The chain uses TRBV24-1 and TRBJ1-1; unclear D gene. Germline V CDR1 and CDR2: KGHDR, SFDVKD. The CDR3 totals 19 residues. The germline V and J ends were trimmed by 12 bases and 2 bases, with 33 bases remaining between them. The CDR3 sequence: CAASSLWEIQPPRNTEAFF. The CDR3 nucleotides are TGTGCCGCGTCGTCTCTTTGGGAGATCCAACCGCCCAGAAACACTGAAGCTTTCTTT.

The DNA for the CDR3 is TGTGCCAGCAGCCCATCTACAGGGCTACTCTACGAGCAGTACTTC. It codes for CASSPSTGLLYEQYF. J is TRBJ2-7 and V is TRBV9; the D gene is possibly TRBD1 (6 bases). The CDR3 loop spans 15 amino acids. Germline CDR1 and CDR2: SGDLS and YYNGEE. Trimming stripped 4 bases from V and 3 bases from J, with 17 bases between.

The chain carries TRBV6-5 and TRBJ2-1; 12 positions match TRBD2. The germline CDR1 and CDR2 sequences are MNHEY and SVGAGI. CDR3 length: 15 amino acids. The trim removed 7 bases at V and 8 bases at J, leaving 9 bases unmatched. CDR3 in DNA: TGTGCCAGCATCGAACTAGCGGGAGGCCCACATGAGCAGTTCTTC. The encoded protein is CASIELAGGPHEQFF.

The CDR3 loop is CASSQRERANTGELFF. CDR3 DNA: TGTGCCAGCAGCCAGCGAGAGCGGGCGAACACCGGGGAGCTGTTTTTT. The rearrangement joins TRBV4-2 to TRBJ2-2, with a weak D call TRBD2 (6 bases). V lost 3 bases and J 0 bases, leaving 11 bases between the germline ends. The CDR3 spans 16 residues. CDR1 LGHNA and CDR2 YNFKEQ come from the germline V gene.

CDR3 sequence reads: CASSKRGTGSGANVLTF. The CDR3 DNA follows: TGTGCCAGCAGCAAAAGGGGGACGGGCTCTGGGGCCAACGTCCTGACTTTC. The J gene is TRBJ2-6, the V gene TRBV11-3; D might be TRBD1 (6 bases). The CDR3 has 17 residues. CDR1 is SGHNT and CDR2 is YENEEA in the germline V gene. V lost 5 bases and J 0 bases, leaving 14 bases between the germline ends.

The chain recombines TRBV20-1 with TRBJ2-5; 7 bases map to TRBD2. The CDR3 spans 13 residues. After removal of 3 bases from V and 2 bases from J, the junction contained 3 bases not matched to a gene. The germline gives CDR1 DFQATT, CDR2 SNEGSKA (reference sequence). The CDR3 nucleotides read TGCAGTGCTAGTCTAGCGGTACAAGAGACCCAGTACTTC. It encodes CSASLAVQETQYF.

This clone was detected a few times. The chain combines TRBV7-6 with TRBJ2-1, with 10 bases fitting TRBD1. From germline, CDR1 is SGHVS and CDR2 FNYEAQ. V shed 3 bases and J 4 bases; nucleotides not matched to a gene: 15. The CDR3 is made up of 19 amino acids. The CDR3 region is CASSLNLKGDRGKYNEQFF. The CDR3 bases are TGTGCCAGCAGCTTGAATCTAAAAGGGGACAGGGGAAAATACAATGAGCAGTTCTTC.

CDR3 sequence reads: CATSRPDGAGLASEQYF. The CDR3 bases are TGTGCCACCAGCAGACCTGATGGGGCCGGGCTTGCCTCCGAGCAGTACTTC. The rearrangement links TRBV15 to TRBJ2-7, with D tentatively TRBD1 (5 bases). V gave up 2 bases and J gave up 6 bases, with 23 bases separating them. This CDR3 spans 17 amino acids. CDR1 is LNHNV and CDR2 is YYDKDF in the germline V gene (reference sequence).

The V and J genes are TRBV19 and TRBJ2-5; weak D call: TRBD1 (6 bases). Germline lookup yields CDR1 LNHDA and CDR2 SQIVND (reference sequence). The V gene lost 4 bases and the J gene lost 1 base, with 10 bases spanning the gap. The CDR3 is 14 residues long. CDR3 loop: CASSTTGVQETQYF. The CDR3 nucleotides read TGTGCCAGTAGTACGACAGGAGTCCAAGAGACCCAGTACTTC.

This clone came up a few times. The chain employs TRBV18 and TRBJ2-7; D is ambiguous. The CDR3 length is 11 residues. Germline CDR1 and CDR2: KGHSH and LQKENI. Deletions cut 4 bases from V and 7 bases from J, with 8 bases between. The CDR3 sequence is CASSQKTEQYF. The CDR3 nucleotides read TGTGCCAGCTCACAGAAGACTGAGCAGTACTTC.

The chain joins TRBV6-5 to TRBJ2-7; 9 bases match TRBD1. Germline V gives CDR1 MNHEY, CDR2 SVGAGI. V trimming: 6 bases; J trimming: 4 bases; junction bases outside the gene matches: 10. The CDR3 consists of 15 residues. Here the CDR3 DNA reads TGTGCCAGCAGGGGGGAGGACAGGGGATCTTACGAGCAGTACTTC. This sequence encodes CASRGEDRGSYEQYF.

The chain carries TRBV19 and TRBJ2-1; D is perhaps TRBD2 (7 bases). The CDR3 covers 15 residues. CDR1 LNHDA and CDR2 SQIVND come from the germline V gene (reference sequence). Trimming took 3 bases from V and 6 from J, leaving 15 bases between them. The CDR3 coding sequence is TGTGCCAGTAGTATTCGGGGGGCGTCCCGCAATGAGCAGTTCTTC. Its protein product is CASSIRGASRNEQFF.

The rearrangement links TRBV7-3 to TRBJ2-2; no clear D gene. The germline V gene encodes CDR1 SGHTA and CDR2 FQGTGA. V lost 5 bases and J 2 bases, leaving 3 bases between the germline ends. The CDR3 spans 12 residues. CDR3 loop: CASSVNTGELFF. For the CDR3, the DNA is TGTGCCAGCAGCGTAAACACCGGGGAGCTGTTTTTT.

This clone has only one observation. The chain joins TRBV27 to TRBJ1-4; 9 bases align to TRBD1. Germline V gene lookup returns CDR1 MNHEY and CDR2 SMNVEV (reference sequence). The CDR3 contains 14 residues. Trimming removed 5 bases from V and 11 bases from J; junction bases left unmatched: 9. CDR3 protein: CASSVRDRASKLFF. Written as DNA, the CDR3 is TGTGCCAGCAGTGTTCGGGACAGGGCCTCTAAACTGTTTTTT.

This rearrangement joins TRBV7-2 to TRBJ2-1; D might be TRBD1 (5 bases). This CDR3 spans 14 amino acids. The ends were cut back, 1 base at V and 4 bases at J, with 8 bases in the middle. Germline V gene sequence: CDR1 SGHTA, CDR2 FQGNSA. CDR3 in DNA: TGTGCCAGCAGCTTAGAGGGGTTATACAATGAGCAGTTCTTC. This gives the protein CASSLEGLYNEQFF.

This chain uses TRBV6-5 with TRBJ1-5, with 10 bases that match TRBD1. The CDR3 runs 15 residues. Unmatched junction bases numbered 3, after V lost 6 bases and J lost 1 base. CDR1 and CDR2 (germline): MNHEY, SVGAGI. The CDR3 loop is CASSGTGESNQPQHF. CDR3 in DNA: TGTGCCAGCAGCGGGACAGGGGAAAGCAATCAGCCCCAGCATTTT.